A selection of T cell receptor beta chains follows, all from one sample in a study of blood T cell repertoires in COVID-19. The table came from immunoSEQ multiplex PCR; TCRdb's copy has only in-frame clones and leaves some out. The data contain some 97,000 clones, approximately 90% of them singletons. The specimen sequenced was peripheral blood. The receptors were gathered from a man aged 55 to 69 with acute or convalescent COVID-19. Each CDR3 is given without its conserved first and last residue. A D gene is named only where the DNA matches it firmly. Where a row states a size, it is once, few, many or the class of an expanded clone; other rows omit it.

clone_size | v_call | d_call | cdr3_aa
NA | TRBV28 | TRBD2 | ASSPGLAGVSGYEQY
NA | TRBV5-6 | NA | ASSLSKGSTDTQY
NA | TRBV9 | TRBD1 | ASSLTGGQMNTEAF
NA | TRBV19 | TRBD1 | ASSTTGSAEAF
NA | TRBV29-1 | TRBD1 | SVAIGQGGNTIY
NA | TRBV5-5 | NA | ASSLGRRQNPSYNEQF
NA | TRBV6-6 | NA | ASSHVGGGQPQH
NA | TRBV5-1 | TRBD1 | ASRTGQDRRAEAF
NA | TRBV9 | NA | ASSVLGDTEAF
NA | TRBV5-1 | TRBD1 | ASSLATGGADPVNTEAF
NA | TRBV19 | TRBD1 | ASSGTGVPTGELF
NA | TRBV5-4 | NA | ASSPNLLQGSETQY
few | TRBV6-1 | NA | ASSEGRVNGYT
NA | TRBV2 | NA | ASKGQGINNSPLH
few | TRBV15 | NA | ATSSPGSTDTQY
NA | TRBV5-1 | NA | ASSLDGRRMETQY
NA | TRBV30 | NA | AWGRTLNTEAF
NA | TRBV19 | NA | ASSRTPDSTNQPQH
NA | TRBV19 | NA | ASSRTVEKLF
NA | TRBV7-9 | TRBD1 | ASSLGTEDGYT
few | TRBV15 | TRBD2 | ATSSGLAGGPYEQY
once | TRBV4-1 | NA | ASSQDNSLLNTEAF
NA | TRBV6-5 | NA | ASRSGDRKLF
once | TRBV11-2 | NA | ASSSDPLSGNTIY
once | TRBV5-4 | NA | ASSFGGTQY
NA | TRBV6-4 | TRBD1 | ASTRQGNTEAF
NA | TRBV3-1/TRBV3-2 | TRBD1 | ASSRRQGAGGANVLT
NA | TRBV28 | TRBD1 | ASSLLRTGSETQY